These 14 T cell receptor beta chains were sequenced from one sample in a study of T-cell reconstitution after alpha-beta-depleted transplantation in children. Researchers prepared the TCRbeta library using unique molecular identifiers, the study reports. TCRdb passed the PCR reads through MiXCR, listing each CDR3 protein once. The table lists approximately 800,000 distinct CDR3 sequences, 15% to 20% of them singletons. The material was PBMCs, mostly from graft donor cells, obtained 360 days after TCRalphabeta/CD19-depleted stem cell transplant. The receptors were gathered from a male patient aged 10 to 17 who had a stem cell transplant for acute lymphoblastic leukemia, so the T cells may come from the graft donor.

The chain combines TRBV12-3 or TRBV12-4 with TRBJ1-3; D is ambiguous. The CDR3 has 16 residues. V shed 4 bases and J shed 0 bases, with 13 bases lying between them. Written as DNA, the CDR3 is TGTGCCAGCAGTTATTACCTCTCGAGCTCTGGAAACACCATATATTTT. As protein: CASSYYLSSSGNTIYF.

This clonotype was seen only a few times. The rearrangement joins TRBV18 to TRBJ1-4, with a tentative D call TRBD1 (5 bases). This CDR3 is 15 amino acids long. Germline values: CDR1 KGHSH, CDR2 LQKENI. Trimming pared 2 bases from V and 8 bases from J, leaving 15 bases between. In nucleotides, the CDR3 is TGTGCCAGCTCACCAGGCGGGACGGCCGGCGAAAAACTGTTTTTT. Amino acid sequence: CASSPGGTAGEKLFF.

This chain joins TRBV9 and TRBJ1-3; D uncertain. Trimming pared 0 bases from V and 0 bases from J, leaving 7 bases between. This CDR3 has 15 amino acids. Germline-derived CDR1 and CDR2 are SGDLS and YYNGEE. CDR3: CASSVDGSSGNTIYF. The CDR3 nucleotides read TGTGCCAGCAGCGTAGACGGTAGCTCTGGAAACACCATATATTTT.

This chain connects TRBV20-1 to TRBJ2-7; D remains unclear. Germline values: CDR1 DFQATT, CDR2 SNEGSKA (reference sequence). There are 12 residues in the CDR3. Trimming left V 6 bases short and J 0 bases short, with 9 bases between. CDR3 sequence: CSANPDSYEQYF. CDR3 nucleotides: TGCAGTGCAAACCCTGACTCCTACGAGCAGTACTTC.

The chain links TRBV25-1 to TRBJ2-3, with no clear D. Trimming removed 0 bases at V and 7 bases at J, with 14 bases between. CDR3 size: 15 residues. Germline V gene lookup returns CDR1 MGHDK and CDR2 SYGVNS. CDR3: CASSEYTLWVYTQYF. The CDR3 DNA follows: TGTGCCAGCAGTGAATATACTCTATGGGTGTATACGCAGTATTTT.

This clonotype was seen only a few times. This rearrangement joins TRBV10-3 to TRBJ2-7; the D gene could be TRBD1 or TRBD2 (5 bases each). Deletions cut 10 bases from V and 5 bases from J, with 15 bases between. CDR3 length: 12 residues. CDR1 and CDR2 from the germline V gene are ENHRY and SYGVKD. CDR3 loop: CATASRGDEQYF. The CDR3 region has the DNA TGTGCCACCGCTTCTCGGGGCGACGAGCAGTACTTC.

The CDR3 reads CAISTAGSTDTQYF. The DNA of the CDR3 is TGTGCCATCAGTACTGCGGGCAGCACAGATACGCAGTATTTT. The chain combines TRBV10-3 with TRBJ2-3; a weak D match, TRBD2 (5 bases). Germline V gene lookup returns CDR1 ENHRY and CDR2 SYGVKD. CDR3 length: 14 residues. The V end was cut by 5 bases, the J end by 0 bases, with 9 bases between.

This sequence joins TRBV12-3 or TRBV12-4 and TRBJ2-1; 10 nucleotides align to TRBD2. This CDR3 has 15 amino acids. J lost 8 bases, V lost 3 bases, and 7 bases had no gene match. CDR3 region: CASSFEREGRDEQFF. DNA of the CDR3: TGTGCCAGCAGTTTCGAGCGGGAGGGCAGGGATGAGCAGTTCTTC.

This clonotype was seen more than once but under ten times. V usage is TRBV5-1 and J usage is TRBJ2-1; D possibly uses TRBD1 or TRBD2 (5 bases each). Looked up from germline, CDR1 is SGHRS and CDR2 is YFSETQ. Trimming took 4 bases from V and 8 from J, leaving 16 bases between them. There are 14 residues in the CDR3. The CDR3 loop reads CASSGDWGNDEQFF. CDR3 coding DNA: TGCGCCAGCAGCGGTGATTGGGGGAACGATGAGCAGTTCTTC.

The CDR3 bases are TGTGCCAGCCGTCGGAGCACAGGGGCAGCGGGTAATGAGCAGTTCTTC. Its protein is CASRRSTGAAGNEQFF. V is TRBV2 and J is TRBJ2-1; D is possibly TRBD1 (7 bases). Germline CDR1 is SNHLY and CDR2 is FYNNEI. The CDR3 length is 16 residues. With 8 bases removed from V and 7 bases from J, the gap between germline ends came to 24 bases.

This chain uses TRBV13 with TRBJ2-1, with D uncertain. Trimming stripped 5 bases from V and 9 bases from J, with 11 bases between. Germline assignment: CDR1 PRHDT and CDR2 FYEKMQ (reference sequence). The CDR3 is 12 amino acids. DNA of the CDR3: TGTGCCAGCAGCGTATACGACCCTGAGCAGTTCTTC. Translating it yields CASSVYDPEQFF. The variable domain in full, with the rest retrieved from reference TRBV13 and TRBJ2-1, is AAGVIQSPRHLIKEKRETATLKCYPIPRHDTVYWYQQGPGQDPQFLISFYEKMQSDKGSIPDRFSAQQFSDYHSELNMSSLELGDSALYFCASSVYDPEQFFGPGTRLTVL.

This clonotype was counted many times. The chain has TRBV27 and TRBJ2-5, with D perhaps TRBD1 (6 bases). The V gene's germline CDR1 is MNHEY and CDR2 SMNVEV (reference sequence). This CDR3 region has 13 residues. V gave up 9 bases and J gave up 1 base, with 12 bases separating them. The DNA of the CDR3 is TGTGCCAGGAACCGGGACACCCAAGAGACCCAGTACTTC. This translates into CARNRDTQETQYF.

The chain employs TRBV6-1 and TRBJ2-5; D unresolved. The V end was cut by 5 bases, the J end by 3 bases, with 10 bases between. The CDR3 length is 13 residues. Per the germline V gene, CDR1 is MNHNS and CDR2 is SASEGT. The CDR3 loop reads CASSPQNEETQYF. For the CDR3, the DNA is TGTGCCAGCAGTCCCCAGAATGAAGAGACCCAGTACTTC.

This clonotype was found a few times. The chain is built from TRBV5-1 and TRBJ2-7; possible D gene TRBD1, 6 bases. The germline V gene has CDR1 SGHRS and CDR2 YFSETQ. CDR3 length: 13 residues. The CDR3 DNA reads as TGCGCGCGTAATAGGGGGACGCGGTACGAGCAGTACTTC. The encoded protein is CARNRGTRYEQYF. Complete variable domain (other parts from reference TRBV5-1 and TRBJ2-7): KAGVTQTPRYLIKTRGQQVTLSCSPISGHRSVSWYQQTPGQGLQFLFEYFSETQRNKGNFPGRFSGRQFSNSRSEMNVSTLELGDSALYLCARNRGTRYEQYFGPGTRLTVT.